These 10 T cell receptor beta chains originate from one sample sequenced in a study of Graves' ophthalmopathy and Graves' hyperthyroidism. Researchers took RNA transcripts and amplified TCR beta CDR3 regions from them. Investigators did first-round RT-PCR with HTBI primers, then second-round multiplex PCR. TCRdb itself ran the multiplex PCR reads through MiXCR, one entry per CDR3 protein. The repertoire holds roughly 60,000 distinct CDR3 sequences, with around 50% as singletons. The specimen was peripheral blood. The origin of the receptors is an adult woman with Graves' ophthalmopathy.

This clonotype was counted ten times or more. This sequence joins TRBV6-5 and TRBJ1-4; the D gene is possibly TRBD1 (5 bases). The CDR3 has 15 residues. CDR1 is MNHEY, CDR2 SVGAGI, per germline. V was cut by 5 bases and J by 7 bases, with 17 bases left in between. CDR3 protein: CASSPRQGGTEKLFF. CDR3 nucleotides: TGTGCCAGCAGTCCGCGGCAGGGAGGGACTGAAAAACTGTTTTTT.

In this sample, this clonotype turned up many times. V is TRBV7-2 and J is TRBJ2-5; TRBD2 might be the D (6 bases). The length of the CDR3 is 17 residues. CDR1 and CDR2 from the germline V gene are SGHTA and FQGNSA. V gave up 2 bases and J gave up 0 bases, with 16 bases separating them. The CDR3 DNA follows: TGTGCCAGCAGCTTACGGACCACGAAGCGGGACCAAGAGACCCAGTACTTC. Translated, it gives CASSLRTTKRDQETQYF.

This clonotype was observed a handful of times. This chain connects TRBV5-1 to TRBJ1-6, with D hard to call. The germline CDR1 and CDR2 sequences are SGHRS and YFSETQ. The CDR3 loop spans 15 amino acids. V shed 1 base and J shed 7 bases, with 12 bases lying between them. CDR3 sequence reads: CASSLQQVGNSPLHF. The CDR3 region has the DNA TGCGCCAGCAGCTTGCAGCAGGTCGGGAATTCACCCCTCCACTTT.

On this clonotype: The junction departs from germline at one end; a sequencing error may be responsible. The gene calls are TRBV7-7 and TRBJ2-5; the D gene is possibly TRBD1 (5 bases). The CDR3 covers 13 residues. The germline V gene has CDR1 SSHAT and CDR2 FNYEAQ (reference sequence). The CDR3 bases are TGTGCTAGCAGCTACGACAGAGAAGAGACCCAGTACTTC. Its protein is CASSYDREETQYF.

This clonotype is medium-sized within its sample. The V and J genes are TRBV9 and TRBJ1-5; 9 positions match TRBD1. In germline, CDR1 is SGDLS, CDR2 YYNGEE. Trimming cost V 3 bases and J 6 bases; bases outside gene matches: 4. The CDR3 runs 14 residues. The DNA of the CDR3 is TGTGCCAGCAGCGCCGGGACAGGGAGTCAGCCCCAGCATTTT. This codes for CASSAGTGSQPQHF.

Many counts were recorded for this clonotype. CDR3 nucleotide sequence: TGTGCCAGCAGCTTGGGACTAGCGGTCAGGGAGCAGTACTTC. Its protein product is CASSLGLAVREQYF. V usage is TRBV5-8 and J usage is TRBJ2-7; 9 bases agree with TRBD2. The CDR3 spans 14 residues. Trimming removed 0 bases from V and 7 bases from J; junction bases left unmatched: 5. In germline, CDR1 is SGHTS, CDR2 YDEGEE.

This clonotype was counted many times. This chain joins TRBV19 and TRBJ1-1, with D unclear. The CDR3 extends over 14 amino acids. Trimming shortened V by 0 bases and J by 5 bases, and 10 bases separated the two germline ends. Looked up from germline, CDR1 is LNHDA and CDR2 is SQIVND (reference sequence). CDR3 sequence reads: CASSIDGYGTEAFF. The CDR3 DNA is TGTGCCAGTAGTATAGATGGGTACGGGACTGAAGCTTTCTTT.

The gene calls are TRBV20-1 and TRBJ1-1, with 7 bases aligning to TRBD1. J lost 2 bases, V lost 6 bases, and 6 bases had no gene match. The germline V gene encodes CDR1 DFQATT and CDR2 SNEGSKA (reference sequence). There are 13 residues in the CDR3. The CDR3 loop reads CSAAGQSNTEAFF. The CDR3 region has the DNA TGCAGTGCCGCGGGACAGAGTAACACTGAAGCTTTCTTT.

This CDR3 is CASSQEPGGETQYF. As DNA, the CDR3 is TGTGCCAGCAGCCAAGAACCGGGGGGCGAGACCCAGTACTTC. V usage is TRBV14 and J usage is TRBJ2-5; D may be TRBD2 (7 bases). V lost 0 bases to trimming and J lost 5 bases, with 10 bases between them. Germline CDR1 is SGHDN and CDR2 is FVKESK. The CDR3 consists of 14 residues.

A remark on this clonotype: The conserved phenylalanine or tryptophan is not found at the CDR3 terminus, so this likely reflects a read error. Because the CDR3's place on the DNA is in doubt, the DNA is left out and the CDR3 is given as listed by TCRdb. J is TRBJ2-2 and V is TRBV4-3; whether TRBD2, the table's D call, matches the DNA was not checked. Counting both end residues, the CDR3 totals 11 amino acids. The germline CDR1 and CDR2 sequences are LGHNA and YSLEER. The CDR3: CASSQDGGRGY.